The clone carrying this TCR beta chain was found a few times. The target antigen is unknown. The CDR3 has 16 amino acids. The germline V gene encodes CDR1 SGHDT and CDR2 YYEEEE. V lost 0 bases to trimming and J lost 6 bases; unmatched junction nucleotides: 6. This specimen comes from a study of cytomegalovirus exposure and HLA in healthy donors. The PCR contained 60 Vbeta and 13 Jbeta primers. Profiling relied on immunoSEQ multiplex PCR, and the TCRdb table lists in-frame clones only, not all of them. Among approximately 150,000 clones listed, 77% were seen once. Whole-study findings and limits: Within an earlier analysis, most TCR beta V segments proved productive either about 90% or about 30% of the time. In a later analysis, most CMV-associated TCR beta chains appeared HLA-restricted. An ancestry cluster, one associated with Asian ancestry, reportedly showed fewer N-insertions than the approximately 650-donor mean in a later analysis.

The chain uses TRBV5-6 and TRBJ2-3, with 11 bases that match TRBD2. This receptor was obtained from a young woman in good health and CMV-seronegative. The sequencing input was PBMCs. The DNA for the CDR3 is TGTGCCAGCAGCTTGGGCGCGGCTAGCGGGGGGGATACGCAGTATTTT. It translates to CASSLGAASGGDTQYF.